This T cell receptor beta chain stems from a study of radiotherapy plus CTLA-4 blockade in lung cancer (dated by TCRdb to between 2018 and 2020). Notes on the research overall: Among the enrolled patients, about 19% had an objective response, and roughly 30% reached disease control.

Libraries were made using the immunoSEQ multiplex PCR assay. Held by TCRdb, this immuneACCESS table contains in-frame sequences only and omits some clones. Under half of the omission traces to an unresolved V gene where checked; the cause of the rest is unknown. This sample comprises 77,000 or so clones, 70% to 85% of them detected only once. Together, the top ten hold approximately 9.9% of the sample. About this clone itself: There is no known antigen for this receptor. The input lacks base qualities; no much larger clone sits a single base away.

Taken from cysteine to phenylalanine, the CDR3 has 13 residues. The kept DNA is CDR3 alone, 39 bases in frame from the first base. The V end loses 0 bases and the J end loses 1 base, and a stretch of 4 bases separates them. For CDR1 and CDR2, the germline V gene lists SGHRS and YFSETQ. In this study, focal radiation therapy paired with CTLA-4 blockade (ipilimumab) was tested in patients who had chemo-refractory metastatic non-small-cell lung cancer. General conclusions and limits of the study: The strongest predictors of response, as reported, were early dynamic changes in blood T cell clones along with a rise in serum interferon-beta after radiation. After treatment with radiotherapy and ipilimumab, TCR clones that originated in tumors expanded in peripheral blood.

Sequencing was performed on peripheral blood, taken from a patient treated with radiotherapy plus ipilimumab. The receptor's source is a human donor with non-small cell lung cancer whose response to radiotherapy plus ipilimumab could not be evaluated. The sequence links TRBV5-1 to TRBJ2-5; the D gene cannot be named for sure. The CDR3 region: CASSLGAQETQYF. The DNA is as follows: TGCGCCAGCAGCTTGGGGGCCCAAGAGACCCAGTACTTC.